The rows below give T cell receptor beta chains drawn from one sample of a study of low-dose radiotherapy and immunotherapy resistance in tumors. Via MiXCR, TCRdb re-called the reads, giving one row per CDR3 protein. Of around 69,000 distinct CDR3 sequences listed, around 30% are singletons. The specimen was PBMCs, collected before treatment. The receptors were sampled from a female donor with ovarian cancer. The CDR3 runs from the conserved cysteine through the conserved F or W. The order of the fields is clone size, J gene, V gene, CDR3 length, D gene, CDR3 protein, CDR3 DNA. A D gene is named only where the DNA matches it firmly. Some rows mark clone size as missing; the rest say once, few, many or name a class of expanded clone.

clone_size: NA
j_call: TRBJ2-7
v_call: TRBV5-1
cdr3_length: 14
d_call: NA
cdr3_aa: CASSLGRGSYEQYF
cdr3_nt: TGCGCCAGCAGCCTAGGGAGGGGGTCCTACGAGCAGTACTTC

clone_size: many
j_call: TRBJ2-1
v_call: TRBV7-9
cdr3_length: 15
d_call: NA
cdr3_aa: CASSPVGVRGNEQFF
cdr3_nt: TGTGCCAGCAGCCCCGTGGGGGTCCGAGGCAATGAGCAGTTCTTC

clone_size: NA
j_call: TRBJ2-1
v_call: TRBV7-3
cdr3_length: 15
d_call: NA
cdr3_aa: CASSLTPLRVSEQFF
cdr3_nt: TGTGCCAGCAGCTTAACTCCCCTCAGGGTCAGTGAGCAGTTCTTC

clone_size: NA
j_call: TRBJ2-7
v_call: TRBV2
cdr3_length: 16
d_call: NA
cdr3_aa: CASSESGRGPTYEQYF
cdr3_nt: TGTGCCAGCAGTGAATCGGGGCGGGGGCCCACCTACGAGCAGTACTTC

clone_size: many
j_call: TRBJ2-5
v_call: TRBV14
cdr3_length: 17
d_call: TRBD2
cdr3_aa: CASSQDRASGGQETQYF
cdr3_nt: TGTGCCAGCAGCCAAGATCGGGCTAGCGGGGGGCAAGAGACCCAGTACTTC

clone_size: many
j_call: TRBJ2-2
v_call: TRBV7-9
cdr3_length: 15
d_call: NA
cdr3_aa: CASSSPNANTGELFF
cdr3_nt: TGTGCCAGCAGCTCACCCAATGCTAACACCGGGGAGCTGTTTTTT

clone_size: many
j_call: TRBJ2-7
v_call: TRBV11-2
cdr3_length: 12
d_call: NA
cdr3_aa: CASSLDRWEQYF
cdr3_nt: TGTGCCAGCAGCTTAGATCGCTGGGAGCAGTACTTC

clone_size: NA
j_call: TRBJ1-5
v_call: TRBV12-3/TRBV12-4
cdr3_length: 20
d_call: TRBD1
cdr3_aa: CASSFYSGTGLWKSNQPQHF
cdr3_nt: TGTGCCAGCAGTTTTTATTCAGGGACAGGTCTATGGAAAAGCAATCAGCCCCAGCATTTT

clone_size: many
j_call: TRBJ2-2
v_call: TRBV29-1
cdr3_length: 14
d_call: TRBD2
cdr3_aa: CSVVTSVRTGELFF
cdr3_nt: TGCAGCGTTGTTACTAGCGTTCGCACCGGGGAGCTGTTTTTT

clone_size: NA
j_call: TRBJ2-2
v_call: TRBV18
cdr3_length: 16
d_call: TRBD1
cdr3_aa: CASSRSRDREAGELFF
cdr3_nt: TGTGCCAGCTCACGATCCCGGGACAGGGAAGCCGGGGAGCTGTTTTTT

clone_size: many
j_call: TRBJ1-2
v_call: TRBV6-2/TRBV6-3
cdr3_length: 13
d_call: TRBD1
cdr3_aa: CASKDRAAYGYTF
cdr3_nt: TGTGCCAGCAAAGACAGGGCCGCCTATGGCTACACCTTC

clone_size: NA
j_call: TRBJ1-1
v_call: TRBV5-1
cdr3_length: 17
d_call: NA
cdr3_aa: CASSYESGGPGDTEAFF
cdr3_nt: TGCGCCAGCAGCTACGAATCGGGGGGGCCTGGAGACACTGAAGCTTTCTTT

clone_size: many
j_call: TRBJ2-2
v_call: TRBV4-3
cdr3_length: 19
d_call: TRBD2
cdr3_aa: CASSQDVLAGTTNTGELFF
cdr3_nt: TGCGCCAGCAGCCAAGATGTGTTAGCGGGGACAACGAACACCGGGGAGCTGTTTTTT

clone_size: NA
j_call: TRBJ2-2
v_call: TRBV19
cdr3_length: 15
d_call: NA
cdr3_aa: CASSINTNTGELFFF
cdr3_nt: NA

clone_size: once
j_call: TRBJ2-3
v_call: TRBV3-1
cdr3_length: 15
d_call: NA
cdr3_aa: CASSQDRGGTDTQYF
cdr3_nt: TGTGCCAGCAGCCAAGATCGAGGTGGCACAGATACGCAGTATTTT

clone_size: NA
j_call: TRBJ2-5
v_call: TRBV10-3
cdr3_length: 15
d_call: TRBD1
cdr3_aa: CAISGPGQGAETQYF
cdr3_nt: TGTGCCATCAGTGGACCGGGACAGGGGGCAGAGACCCAGTACTTC

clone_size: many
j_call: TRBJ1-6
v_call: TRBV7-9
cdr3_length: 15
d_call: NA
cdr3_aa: CASNLGGGGNSPLHF
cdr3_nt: TGTGCCAGCAACCTTGGTGGGGGGGGGAATTCACCCCTCCACTTT

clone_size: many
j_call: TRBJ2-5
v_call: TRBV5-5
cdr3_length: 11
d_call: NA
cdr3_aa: CASSPKETQYF
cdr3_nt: TGTGCCAGCAGCCCAAAAGAGACCCAGTACTTC

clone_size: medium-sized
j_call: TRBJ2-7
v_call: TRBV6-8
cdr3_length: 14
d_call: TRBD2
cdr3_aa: CASSRGTRSYEQYF
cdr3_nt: TGTGCCAGCAGCCGGGGGACTAGGAGCTACGAGCAGTACTTC

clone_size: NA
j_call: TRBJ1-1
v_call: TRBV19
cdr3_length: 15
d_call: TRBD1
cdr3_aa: CASSHHRGRGTEAFF
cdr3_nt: TGTGCCAGTAGTCACCACAGGGGTCGGGGCACTGAAGCTTTCTTT

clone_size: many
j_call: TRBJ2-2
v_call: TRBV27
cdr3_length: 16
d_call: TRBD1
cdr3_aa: CASSPQTGENTGELFF
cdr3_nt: TGTGCCAGCAGTCCCCAGACAGGGGAGAACACCGGGGAGCTGTTTTTT

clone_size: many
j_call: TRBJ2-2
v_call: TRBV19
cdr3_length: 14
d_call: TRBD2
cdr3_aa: CASRLAGHTGELFF
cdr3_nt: TGTGCCAGTCGACTAGCGGGACACACCGGGGAGCTGTTTTTT

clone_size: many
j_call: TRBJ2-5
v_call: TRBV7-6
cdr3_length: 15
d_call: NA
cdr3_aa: CASSLVQDWRETQYF
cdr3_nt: TGTGCCAGCAGCTTAGTACAGGACTGGCGGGAGACCCAGTACTTC

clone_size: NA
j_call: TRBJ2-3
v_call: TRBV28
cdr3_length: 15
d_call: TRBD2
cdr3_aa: CASSRRGGWATTQYF
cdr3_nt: TGTGCCAGCAGTAGGCGCGGGGGTTGGGCCACTACGCAGTATTTT

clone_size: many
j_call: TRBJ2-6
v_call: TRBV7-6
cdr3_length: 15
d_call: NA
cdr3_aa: CASSLVATGANVLTF
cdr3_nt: TGTGCCAGCAGCTTAGTCGCAACTGGGGCCAACGTCCTGACTTTC

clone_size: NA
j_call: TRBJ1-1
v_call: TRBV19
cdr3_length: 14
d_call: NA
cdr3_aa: CASSMLIRNTEAFF
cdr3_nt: TGTGCCAGTAGTATGCTCATCCGGAACACTGAAGCTTTCTTT

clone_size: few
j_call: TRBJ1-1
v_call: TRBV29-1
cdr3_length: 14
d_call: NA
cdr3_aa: CSVAGGAANTEAFF
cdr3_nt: TGCAGCGTTGCGGGGGGGGCGGCGAACACTGAAGCTTTCTTT

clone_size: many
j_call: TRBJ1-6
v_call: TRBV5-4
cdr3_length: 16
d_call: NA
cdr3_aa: CASSLPSGANNSPLHF
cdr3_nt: TGTGCCAGCAGCTTGCCCTCGGGGGCCAATAATTCACCCCTCCACTTT

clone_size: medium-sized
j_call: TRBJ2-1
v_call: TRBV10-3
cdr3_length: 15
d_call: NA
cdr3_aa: CAISESLGNRNEQFF
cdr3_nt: TGTGCCATCAGTGAGTCTCTCGGGAACCGCAATGAGCAGTTCTTC

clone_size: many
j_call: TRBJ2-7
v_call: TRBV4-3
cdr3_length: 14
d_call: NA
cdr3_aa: CASSQAGNSYEQYF
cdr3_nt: TGCGCCAGCAGCCAAGCAGGGAACTCCTACGAGCAGTACTTC

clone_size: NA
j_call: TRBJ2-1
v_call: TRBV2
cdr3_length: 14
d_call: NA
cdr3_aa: CASSEAGGYNEQFF
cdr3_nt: TGTGCCAGCAGTGAAGCGGGGGGTTACAATGAGCAGTTCTTC

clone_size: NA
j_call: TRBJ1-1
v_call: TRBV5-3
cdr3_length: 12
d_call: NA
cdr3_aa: CASSFFNTEAFF
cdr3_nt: TGTGCCAGCAGCTTCTTTAACACTGAAGCTTTCTTT

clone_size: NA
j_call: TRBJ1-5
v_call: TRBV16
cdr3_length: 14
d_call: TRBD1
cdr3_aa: CASTFDRVGQPQHF
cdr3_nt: TGTGCCAGCACCTTTGACAGGGTTGGGCAGCCCCAGCATTTT

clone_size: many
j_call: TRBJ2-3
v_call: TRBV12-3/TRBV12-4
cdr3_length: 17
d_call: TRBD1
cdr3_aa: CASSRRGTGRSTDTQYF
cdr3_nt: TGTGCCAGCAGTCGGAGAGGGACAGGACGTAGCACAGATACGCAGTATTTT

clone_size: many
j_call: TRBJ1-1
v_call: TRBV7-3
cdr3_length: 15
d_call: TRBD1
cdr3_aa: CASSSTGGMNTEAFF
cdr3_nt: TGTGCCAGCAGCTCAACAGGGGGGATGAACACTGAAGCTTTCTTT

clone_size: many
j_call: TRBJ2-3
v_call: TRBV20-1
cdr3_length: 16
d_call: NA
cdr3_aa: CSARAGSRGRTDTQYF
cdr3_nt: TGCAGTGCTAGAGCTGGTTCGCGAGGTCGCACAGATACGCAGTATTTT

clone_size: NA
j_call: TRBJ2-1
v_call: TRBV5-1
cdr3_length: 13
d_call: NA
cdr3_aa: CASSLEPRNEQFF
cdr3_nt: TGCGCCAGCAGCTTGGAACCGAGGAATGAGCAGTTCTTC

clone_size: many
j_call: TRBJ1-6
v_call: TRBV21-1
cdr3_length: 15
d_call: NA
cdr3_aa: CASSTRGRQNSPLHF
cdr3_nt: TGTGCCAGCAGCACCAGAGGCCGGCAAAATTCACCCCTCCACTTT

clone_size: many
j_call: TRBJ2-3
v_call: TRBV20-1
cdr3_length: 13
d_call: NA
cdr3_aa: CSASTVLPDTQYF
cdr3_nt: TGCAGTGCTAGTACAGTTCTGCCAGATACGCAGTATTTT

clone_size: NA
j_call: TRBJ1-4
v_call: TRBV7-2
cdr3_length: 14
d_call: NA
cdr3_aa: CASSLMGDNEKLFF
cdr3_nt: TGTGCCAGCAGCTTAATGGGTGATAATGAAAAACTGTTTTTT